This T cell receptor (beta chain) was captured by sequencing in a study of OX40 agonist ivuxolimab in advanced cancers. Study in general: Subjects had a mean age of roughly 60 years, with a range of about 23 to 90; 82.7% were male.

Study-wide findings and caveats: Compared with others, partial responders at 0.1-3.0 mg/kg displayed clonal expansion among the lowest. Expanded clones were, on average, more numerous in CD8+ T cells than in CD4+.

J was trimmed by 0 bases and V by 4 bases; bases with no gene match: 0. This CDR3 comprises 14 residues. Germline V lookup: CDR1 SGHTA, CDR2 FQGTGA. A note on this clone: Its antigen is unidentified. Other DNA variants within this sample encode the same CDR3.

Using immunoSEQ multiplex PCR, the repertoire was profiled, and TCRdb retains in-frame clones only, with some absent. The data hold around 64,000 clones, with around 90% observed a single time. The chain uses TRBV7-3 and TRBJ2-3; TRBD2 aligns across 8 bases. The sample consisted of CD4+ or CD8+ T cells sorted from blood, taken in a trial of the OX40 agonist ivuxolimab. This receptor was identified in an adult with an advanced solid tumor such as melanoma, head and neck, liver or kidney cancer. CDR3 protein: CASSSSGSTDTQYF. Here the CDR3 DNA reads TGTGCCAGCAGCTCTAGCGGGAGCACAGATACGCAGTATTTT.